Below, 10 T cell receptor beta chains from the same sample are listed, as sequenced in a study of CD8+ T cells in alopecia areata. The treatment here: oral pan-JAK inhibitor, 5-10 mg twice daily. Extracted RNA was reverse transcribed into cDNA, the sequencing template. Measured with immunoSEQ multiplex PCR; TCRdb has only the in-frame clones, and not every one. Counted here are hundreds of thousands of clones, roughly two fifths occurring once; the ten biggest clones make up 0.48%. The sample in question was CD4+ T cells sorted from blood, obtained at roughly week 30, from a patient treated with tofacitinib. These receptor sequences come from a human donor with alopecia areata.

This clone was seen only a few times. V gene TRBV7-9 combines with J gene TRBJ1-1; 10 bases fit TRBD1. The trim removed 5 bases at V and 7 bases at J, leaving 7 bases unmatched. CDR3 length equals 14 residues. Germline-derived CDR1 and CDR2 are SEHNR and FQNEAQ (reference sequence). CDR3 in amino acids: CASSRGQGGHEAFF. The CDR3 DNA reads TGTGCCAGCAGCCGTGGACAGGGGGGACATGAAGCTTTCTTT.

J is TRBJ1-4 and V is TRBV4-1; the D gene is possibly TRBD1 (5 bases). Trimming left V 0 bases short and J 4 bases short, with 15 bases between. CDR1 and CDR2 from the germline V gene are MGHRA and YSYEKL. This CDR3 spans 17 amino acids. The CDR3 reads CASSQDDKGVGNEKLFF. As DNA, the CDR3 is TGCGCCAGCAGCCAAGACGACAAAGGGGTGGGTAATGAAAAACTGTTTTTT.

J is TRBJ1-6 and V is TRBV6-5, with no clear D. This CDR3 spans 13 amino acids. Trimming cost V 5 bases and J 10 bases, with 12 bases left between them. The germline gives CDR1 MNHEY, CDR2 SVGAGI. The CDR3 protein is CASSETHGSPLHF. CDR3 nucleotides: TGTGCCAGCAGTGAAACTCACGGGTCACCCCTCCACTTT.

This rearrangement joins TRBV7-9 to TRBJ1-2, with a possible D match to TRBD1 (5 bases). CDR3 length: 12 residues. Per germline, CDR1 SEHNR and CDR2 FQNEAQ (reference sequence). Trimming shortened V by 6 bases and J by 8 bases, and 13 bases separated the two germline ends. In DNA form, the CDR3 reads TGTGCCAGCAGTGAGGGGACCGTCGGCTACACCTTC. Residues: CASSEGTVGYTF.

This chain links TRBV5-1 with TRBJ1-1, with no clear D. Germline loops: CDR1 SGHRS, CDR2 YFSETQ. Trimming removed 4 bases from V and 5 bases from J, with 15 bases in between. This CDR3 is 14 amino acids long. CDR3 in amino acids: CASSLDRLRTEAFF. For the CDR3, the DNA is TGCGCCAGCAGCCTGGATCGGCTCAGGACTGAAGCTTTCTTT.

This chain uses TRBV9 with TRBJ2-3; 9 bases line up with TRBD2. The germline V gene has CDR1 SGDLS and CDR2 YYNGEE. The CDR3 is 15 residues long. Unmatched junction bases numbered 8, after V lost 4 bases and J lost 5 bases. In DNA, the CDR3 is TGTGCCAGCAGCCCCAGGGCGGGAGGGCTAGATACGCAGTATTTT. The encoded protein is CASSPRAGGLDTQYF.

The V call is TRBV6-5, the J call TRBJ2-1, with TRBD1 matching 9 bases. Germline loops: CDR1 MNHEY, CDR2 SVGAGI. This CDR3 region has 16 residues. Losses at the gene ends were 2 bases for V and 5 bases for J; bases not matched to a gene: 7. CDR3 sequence reads: CASSYLGQGNDNEQFF. CDR3 in DNA: TGTGCCAGCAGTTACCTGGGACAGGGAAACGACAATGAGCAGTTCTTC.

This clone showed up just a few times. The V call is TRBV19, the J call TRBJ2-7; 8 bases are a match to TRBD1. The CDR3 has 13 amino acids. Trimming removed 8 bases from V and 3 bases from J; junction bases left unmatched: 6. Germline-derived CDR1 and CDR2 are LNHDA and SQIVND (reference sequence). The CDR3 DNA is TGTGCCAGTCTAGGGACAGGAATCTACGAGCAGTACTTC. Translation gives CASLGTGIYEQYF.

DNA of the CDR3: TGTGCCTGGAGTTCGACAGGGTACGAGCAGTACTTC. It codes for CAWSSTGYEQYF. This chain joins TRBV30 and TRBJ2-7; 7 nucleotides line up with TRBD1. Germline lookup yields CDR1 GTSNPN and CDR2 SVGIG (reference sequence). The CDR3 covers 12 residues. The ends lost 2 bases at V and 4 bases at J; junction bases unmatched: 2. The variable domain in full, completed from reference TRBV30 and TRBJ2-7, reads SQTIHQWPATLVQPVGSPLSLECTVEGTSNPNLYWYRQAAGRGLQLLFYSVGIGQISSEVPQNLSASRPQDRQFILSSKKLLLSDSGFYLCAWSSTGYEQYFGPGTRLTVT.

The V call is TRBV7-9, the J call TRBJ2-3; the D is unclear. Trimming removed 5 bases from V and 6 bases from J, with 15 bases in between. The CDR3 totals 14 residues. The germline V gene encodes CDR1 SEHNR and CDR2 FQNEAQ (reference sequence). The CDR3 sequence is CASSQGGWADTQYF. Here the CDR3 DNA reads TGTGCCAGCAGCCAAGGCGGCTGGGCGGATACGCAGTATTTT.